Listed here are 29 T cell receptor beta chains from one sample, sequenced in a study of STAT5B mutations in CD4+ large granular lymphocyte leukemia. The table came from immunoSEQ multiplex PCR; TCRdb's copy has only in-frame clones and leaves some out. This table holds 48,000 or so clones, 70% found once. The material sequenced was CD4+ T cells from blood buffy coats. These receptors were obtained from a human donor in good health.

The chain joins TRBV7-8 to TRBJ2-7; 7 bases fit TRBD1. Germline-derived CDR1 and CDR2 are SGHVS and FQNEAQ. The CDR3 is 15 residues long. After removal of 0 bases from V and 4 bases from J, the junction contained 6 bases not matched to a gene. The CDR3 bases are TGTGCCAGCAGCTTAGCCTCGGGACAGACTTACGAGCAGTACTTC. Translated, it gives CASSLASGQTYEQYF.

This clone is a singleton in its sample. The chain combines TRBV2 with TRBJ2-2; perhaps D is TRBD1 or TRBD2 (5 bases each). The germline V and J ends were trimmed by 3 bases and 7 bases, with 15 bases remaining between them. Germline lookup yields CDR1 SNHLY and CDR2 FYNNEI. CDR3 length: 15 amino acids. Here the CDR3 DNA reads TGTGCCAGCAGTGACCTCGGGACCGCAATCGGGGAGCTGTTTTTT. This encodes CASSDLGTAIGELFF.

This clone was picked up a small number of times. In DNA, the CDR3 is TGTGCCAGCAGTTTCGGGACGGGGAATTCGAATTCACCCCTCCACTTT. Translation: CASSFGTGNSNSPLHF. The chain is built from TRBV6-5 and TRBJ1-6; TRBD1 is a possible D gene (5 bases). CDR1 is MNHEY and CDR2 is SVGAGI in the germline V gene. Trimming pared 4 bases from V and 7 bases from J, leaving 17 bases between. This CDR3 has 16 amino acids.

The gene calls are TRBV7-3 and TRBJ2-3, with 10 bases fitting TRBD2. Germline CDR1 and CDR2: SGHTA and FQGTGA. There are 14 residues in the CDR3. V gave up 5 bases and J gave up 6 bases; unmatched junction bases: 5. The CDR3 bases are TGTGCCAGCAGCCCTAGCGGGGGAGCGGATACGCAGTATTTT. This gives the protein CASSPSGGADTQYF.

This clone was picked up one time. The V gene is TRBV9, the J gene TRBJ2-5; perhaps TRBD1 as D (5 bases). Looked up from germline, CDR1 is SGDLS and CDR2 is YYNGEE. The length of the CDR3 is 14 residues. V was clipped by 3 bases and J by 2 bases, with 11 bases between them. CDR3 region: CASSETTVQETQYF. Written as DNA, the CDR3 is TGTGCCAGCAGCGAGACGACAGTGCAAGAGACCCAGTACTTC.

This chain links TRBV4-2 with TRBJ1-2, with 11 nucleotides matching TRBD1. The junction had 6 bases not matched to a gene; V was cut back by 3 bases and J by 12 bases. Germline V lookup: CDR1 LGHNA, CDR2 YNFKEQ. The CDR3 is made up of 13 amino acids. CDR3 in DNA: TGTGCCAGCAGCCAGGGGGGACAGGGGGTACACACCTTC. Translation gives CASSQGGQGVHTF.

This chain links TRBV2 with TRBJ2-7, with 8 bases fitting TRBD2. This CDR3 region has 14 residues. The trim removed 3 bases at V and 4 bases at J, leaving 5 bases unmatched. Germline values: CDR1 SNHLY, CDR2 FYNNEI. The CDR3 bases are TGTGCCAGCAGTGACGCTAGCGGGTCTTACGAGCAGTACGTC. It codes for CASSDASGSYEQYV.

This chain uses TRBV19 with TRBJ2-1, with 9 bases aligning to TRBD2. V was pared by 6 bases and J by 5 bases, with 17 bases of the junction left unmatched. This CDR3 has 18 amino acids. CDR1 and CDR2 from the germline V gene are LNHDA and SQIVND (reference sequence). Here the CDR3 DNA reads TGTGCCAGTAGACCCAAGGGGATGGGGACTAGCTTCCACAATGAGCAGTTCTTC. Protein sequence: CASRPKGMGTSFHNEQFF.

The rearrangement links TRBV29-1 to TRBJ2-4; TRBD1 is a possible D gene (6 bases). This CDR3 region has 15 residues. Per the germline V gene, CDR1 is SQVTM and CDR2 is ANQGSEA. V lost 1 base to trimming and J lost 1 base, with 11 bases between them. DNA of the CDR3: TGCAGCGTTGAAGCCAGGGGAAGGGCCAAAAACATTCAGTACTTC. This codes for CSVEARGRAKNIQYF.

V is TRBV18 and J is TRBJ1-5; D unclear. V shed 3 bases and J shed 2 bases, with 5 bases lying between them. Germline assignment: CDR1 KGHSH and CDR2 LQKENI. The CDR3 extends over 13 amino acids. CDR3 nucleotides: TGTGCCAGCTCACCTGAGGGCAATCAGCCCCAGCATTTT. Translation: CASSPEGNQPQHF.

The chain uses TRBV2 and TRBJ2-3; D possibly corresponds to TRBD2 (6 bases). Germline CDR1 reads SNHLY; CDR2 reads FYNNEI. The CDR3 sequence is 16 residues long. Trimming took 4 bases from V and 4 from J, leaving 18 bases between them. In DNA, the CDR3 is TGTGCCAGCAGTGTGTGGGGTGGGGGGTTCGCAGATACGCAGTATTTT. It specifies CASSVWGGGFADTQYF.

The genes are TRBV28 and TRBJ1-1, with D unresolved. Trimming stripped 6 bases from V and 10 bases from J, with 18 bases between. This CDR3 has 13 amino acids. Germline V gene sequence: CDR1 MDHEN, CDR2 SYDVKM. CDR3 amino acids: CASSLTGPLIAFF. The CDR3, as DNA: TGTGCCAGCAGCCTCACCGGACCGCTGATAGCTTTCTTT.

The V and J genes are TRBV19 and TRBJ1-1; D might be TRBD1 (5 bases). The CDR3 sequence is 13 residues long. Germline V lookup: CDR1 LNHDA, CDR2 SQIVND (reference sequence). V lost 6 bases and J 1 base, leaving 9 bases between the germline ends. This chain's CDR3 is CASRRQTNTEAFF. The CDR3 region has the DNA TGTGCCAGTAGGCGACAGACGAACACTGAAGCTTTCTTT.

The chain uses TRBV5-4 and TRBJ1-2; maybe TRBD1 (6 bases). This CDR3 region has 12 residues. CDR1 and CDR2 (germline): SGHNT, YYREEE (reference sequence). Trimming removed 2 bases from V and 5 bases from J, with 7 bases in between. The CDR3 protein is CASSFTGYGYTF. The CDR3 coding sequence is TGTGCCAGCAGCTTTACAGGGTATGGCTACACCTTC.

The V and J genes are TRBV21-1 and TRBJ1-2; the table's D gene call, TRBD1, was not cross checked with the DNA. TRBV21-1 is designated a pseudogene. The CDR3 has 15 residues. The CDR3 sequence is CASSTHRQGGYGYTF. CDR3 DNA: TGTGCCAGCAGCACTCACAGACAGGGCGGCTATGGCTACACCTTC.

This rearrangement joins TRBV18 to TRBJ1-6, with unresolved D. This CDR3 contains 13 residues. Germline V gene sequence: CDR1 KGHSH, CDR2 LQKENI. Trimming shortened V by 6 bases and J by 5 bases, and 8 bases separated the two germline ends. The CDR3 loop reads CASSDGNNSPLHF. CDR3 nucleotides: TGTGCCAGCTCGGATGGGAATAATTCACCCCTCCACTTT.

The chain combines TRBV15 with TRBJ2-6; possibly TRBD1 for D (5 bases). Trimming removed 1 base from V and 0 bases from J, with 13 bases in between. CDR1 is LNHNV, CDR2 YYDKDF, per germline (reference sequence). The CDR3 extends over 18 amino acids. CDR3 in amino acids: CATSRAGARASGANVLTF. The CDR3 nucleotides are TGTGCCACCAGCAGAGCTGGGGCACGTGCCTCTGGGGCCAACGTCCTGACTTTC. Full variable domain (remainder filled in from reference TRBV15 and TRBJ2-6): DAMVIQNPRYQVTQFGKPVTLSCSQTLNHNVMYWYQQKSSQAPKLLFHYYDKDFNNEADTPDNFQSRRPNTSFCFLDIRSPGLGDTAMYLCATSRAGARASGANVLTFGAGSRLTVL.

This rearrangement joins TRBV28 to TRBJ1-1, with 8 bases matching TRBD1. V gave up 6 bases and J gave up 5 bases; unmatched junction bases: 11. CDR1 and CDR2 from the germline V gene are MDHEN and SYDVKM. CDR3 length equals 15 residues. The CDR3 sequence: CASSPPQGARTEAFF. The CDR3 DNA follows: TGTGCCAGCAGCCCCCCCCAGGGGGCTCGAACTGAAGCTTTCTTT.

This chain connects TRBV18 to TRBJ1-1, with D possibly TRBD1 on 6 matching bases. Looked up from germline, CDR1 is KGHSH and CDR2 is LQKENI. The CDR3 sequence is 15 residues long. V was cut by 2 bases and J by 5 bases, with 15 bases left in between. DNA for the CDR3: TGTGCCAGCTCACCATCTACCGCAGGGACAACTGAAGCTTTCTTT. This encodes CASSPSTAGTTEAFF.

The V gene is TRBV7-8, the J gene TRBJ2-2; D is unclear. The germline CDR1 and CDR2 sequences are SGHVS and FQNEAQ. V lost 7 bases, J lost 0 bases, and 12 bases lay in between. CDR3 length: 15 amino acids. The CDR3 reads CASTREASNTGELFF. In DNA form, the CDR3 reads TGTGCCAGCACTCGAGAGGCGTCGAACACCGGGGAGCTGTTTTTT.

This clone has only a few counts. The chain joins TRBV28 to TRBJ2-2; D tentatively reads TRBD1 or TRBD2 (5 bases each). The CDR3 consists of 16 residues. V lost 5 bases to trimming and J lost 4 bases, with 17 bases between them. Germline V gene sequence: CDR1 MDHEN, CDR2 SYDVKM. Written as DNA, the CDR3 is TGTGCCAGCAGTCAGGGACCCCTCGGTGGCACCGGGGAGCTGTTTTTT. This sequence encodes CASSQGPLGGTGELFF.

This chain uses TRBV5-1 with TRBJ2-3; 10 bases fit TRBD2. The CDR3 is made up of 15 amino acids. The V segment lost 4 bases and the J segment 5 bases; nucleotides outside the gene matches: 7. Germline CDR1 and CDR2: SGHRS and YFSETQ. This CDR3 reads CASSTSLAGEDTQYF. The CDR3 bases are TGCGCCAGCAGCACCTCCCTAGCGGGGGAAGATACGCAGTATTTT.

The chain has TRBV18 and TRBJ2-5; 8 positions agree with TRBD2. V lost 0 bases, J lost 5 bases, and 11 bases stayed unmatched. CDR1 is KGHSH, CDR2 LQKENI, per germline. The CDR3 is 17 amino acids. In nucleotides, the CDR3 is TGTGCCAGCTCACCACCGTATGTCCGGGGGGGCTCTGAGACCCAGTACTTC. Its translation: CASSPPYVRGGSETQYF.

The chain links TRBV28 to TRBJ2-7; the match to TRBD2 covers 8 bases. Looked up from germline, CDR1 is MDHEN and CDR2 is SYDVKM. J lost 0 bases, V lost 2 bases, and 3 bases had no gene match. The CDR3 spans 15 residues. The CDR3, as DNA: TGTGCCAGCAGTTTAGCGGGGGGCGTCTCCTACGAGCAGTACTTC. Translation: CASSLAGGVSYEQYF.

The chain is built from TRBV6-1 and TRBJ2-3; maybe TRBD2 (5 bases). The germline CDR1 and CDR2 sequences are MNHNS and SASEGT. CDR3 size: 13 residues. Trimming removed 0 bases at V and 4 bases at J, with 5 bases between. CDR3 region: CASSEARADTQYF. In DNA form, the CDR3 reads TGTGCCAGCAGTGAAGCGAGGGCAGATACGCAGTATTTT.

V usage is TRBV9 and J usage is TRBJ2-3; the D gene is possibly TRBD2 (5 bases). CDR1 SGDLS and CDR2 YYNGEE come from the germline V gene. The CDR3 covers 16 residues. The V gene lost 4 bases and the J gene lost 0 bases, with 15 bases spanning the gap. CDR3 in DNA: TGTGCCAGCAGCCCCAGCCCGGGCGGGAGCACAGATACGCAGTATTTT. Amino acid sequence: CASSPSPGGSTDTQYF. The variable domain in full, completed from reference TRBV9 and TRBJ2-3, reads DSGVTQTPKHLITATGQRVTLRCSPRSGDLSVYWYQQSLDQGLQFLIQYYNGEERAKGNILERFSAQQFPDLHSELNLSSLELGDSALYFCASSPSPGGSTDTQYFGPGTRLTVL.

The chain is built from TRBV2 and TRBJ2-1; D not resolved. This CDR3 is 14 amino acids long. The germline gives CDR1 SNHLY, CDR2 FYNNEI. V dropped 2 bases and J dropped 5 bases, with 10 bases sitting between them. The CDR3 reads CASSEQHADNEQFF. CDR3 DNA sequence: TGTGCCAGCAGTGAACAGCACGCGGACAATGAGCAGTTCTTC. The full variable domain, in which reference TRBV2 and TRBJ2-1 provide the parts outside the CDR3, is EPEVTQTPSHQVTQMGQEVILRCVPISNHLYFYWYRQILGQKVEFLVSFYNNEISEKSEIFDDQFSVERPDGSNFTLKIRSTKLEDSAMYFCASSEQHADNEQFFGPGTRLTVL.

As DNA, the CDR3 is TGTGCCAGCAGCTTGTACCAAGAGACCCAGTACTTC. Protein product: CASSLYQETQYF. The V call is TRBV7-2, the J call TRBJ2-5; D remains unclear. The germline V and J ends were trimmed by 3 bases and 0 bases, with 2 bases remaining between them. Germline V gene lookup returns CDR1 SGHTA and CDR2 FQGNSA. The CDR3 sequence is 12 residues long.

This chain links TRBV30 with TRBJ1-4; D not resolved. The CDR3 covers 12 residues. Germline V gene data show CDR1 as GTSNPN and CDR2 as SVGIG (reference sequence). V was pared by 0 bases and J by 7 bases, with 6 bases between. CDR3 in DNA: TGTGCCTGGAGTGTAATTCGTGAAAAACTGTTTTTT. Translation: CAWSVIREKLFF.